This passage covers 8 T cell receptor beta chains from one sample sequenced in a study of blood T cell repertoires in COVID-19. Using immunoSEQ multiplex PCR, the repertoire was profiled, and TCRdb retains in-frame clones only, with some absent. The sample holds around 110,000 clones; about four fifths are singletons and the top ten take 4.3%. Sequenced: peripheral blood. These receptors originate from a man aged 65 to 85 with acute or convalescent COVID-19.

The chain couples TRBV25-1 to TRBJ1-1; no reliable D call. The CDR3 runs to 13 residues. Germline-derived CDR1 and CDR2 are MGHDK and SYGVNS. Trimming cost V 3 bases and J 11 bases, with 16 bases left between them. The CDR3 reads CASSDQRQATAFF. For the CDR3, the DNA is TGTGCCAGCAGTGACCAACGGCAGGCAACGGCTTTCTTT.

The chain carries TRBV14 and TRBJ1-2; no firm D call. The V end lost 0 bases, the J end lost 6 bases, and 8 bases lay between the germline ends. The CDR3 sequence is 13 residues long. Germline V gene lookup returns CDR1 SGHDN and CDR2 FVKESK. This CDR3 reads CASSQDYSNGYTF. In DNA, the CDR3 is TGTGCCAGCAGCCAAGACTACAGTAATGGCTACACCTTC.

V is TRBV5-1 and J is TRBJ2-2, with D perhaps matching TRBD1 (6 bases). The CDR3 runs to 12 residues. Germline-derived CDR1 and CDR2 are SGHRS and YFSETQ. Trimming stripped 5 bases from V and 5 bases from J, with 7 bases between. The CDR3, as DNA: TGCGCCAGCAGGGACAGTACCGGGGAGCTGTTTTTT. Its protein product is CASRDSTGELFF.

The V call is TRBV3-1 (or the pseudogene TRBV3-2), the J call TRBJ1-1; 7 bases match TRBD1. With 5 bases clipped from V and 0 bases from J, the junction kept 3 bases outside the gene matches. This CDR3 spans 14 amino acids. CDR1 is LGHDT, CDR2 YNNKEL, per germline (reference sequence). The CDR3 here is CASSWDRLNTEAFF. The CDR3, as DNA: TGTGCCAGCAGCTGGGACAGACTGAACACTGAAGCTTTCTTT.

This sequence joins TRBV19 and TRBJ2-2; maybe TRBD2 (6 bases). CDR1 and CDR2 from the germline V gene are LNHDA and SQIVND (reference sequence). The CDR3 spans 14 residues. Trimming cost V 3 bases and J 4 bases, with 9 bases left between them. CDR3 nucleotides: TGTGCCAGTAGTATGATACTAGCCACCGGGGAGCTGTTTTTT. Protein sequence: CASSMILATGELFF.

CDR3 protein: CASSLGVRTEAFF. In DNA, the CDR3 is TGTGCCAGCAGTTTAGGGGTTAGGACTGAAGCTTTCTTT. The gene calls are TRBV6-5 and TRBJ1-1; D may be TRBD1 (5 bases). V lost 4 bases and J lost 5, with 11 bases in between. Germline loops: CDR1 MNHEY, CDR2 SVGAGI. The CDR3 runs 13 residues.

The genes are TRBV11-3 and TRBJ2-2; 10 bases map to TRBD1. V dropped 5 bases and J dropped 4; count of bases not matched to a gene: 7. Looked up from germline, CDR1 is SGHNT and CDR2 is YENEEA. This CDR3 contains 16 residues. CDR3 bases: TGTGCCAGCAGCCCCCGACAGGGGGCGAGCACCGGGGAGCTGTTTTTT. Translating it yields CASSPRQGASTGELFF.

The V call is TRBV24-1, the J call TRBJ1-6, with 7 bases lining up with TRBD1. The J segment lost 7 bases and the V segment lost 0 bases, leaving 5 bases of the junction unmatched. This CDR3 contains 16 residues. CDR1 and CDR2 (germline): KGHDR, SFDVKD. The CDR3 sequence is CATSDLTGAPNSPLHF. The CDR3 nucleotides are TGTGCCACCAGTGATTTGACAGGGGCCCCGAATTCACCCCTCCACTTT.